This T cell receptor (beta chain) was found in a study of T-cell reconstitution after alpha-beta-depleted transplantation in children. Molecular barcoding with unique molecular identifiers was used for the TCRbeta library. Via MiXCR, TCRdb re-called the PCR reads, giving one row per CDR3 protein. This table holds some 520,000 distinct CDR3 sequences, roughly 33% found once. The CDR3 covers 12 residues. Trimming took off 2 bases at V and 8 bases at J, with 10 bases between the two ends. Looked up from germline, CDR1 is SGHDT and CDR2 is YYEEEE. There are a few counts of this clonotype. This TCR came from a human donor who donated a stem cell graft to a child with aplastic anemia. The chain has TRBV5-6 and TRBJ1-2, with a possible D match to TRBD1 (5 bases). This specimen was PBMCs from the stem cell graft donor, taken from the stem cell graft. CDR3 DNA: TGTGCCAGCAGCTTAGGGGTAAAAGGCTACACCTTC. This sequence encodes CASSLGVKGYTF.